One and the same sample provided the 9 T cell receptor beta chains below, sequenced in a study of cytomegalovirus exposure and HLA in healthy donors. PCR amplification relied on 60 Vbeta primers (plus 13 Jbeta primers). TCRdb keeps only in-frame clones here, not all; method: immunoSEQ multiplex PCR. The sample lists 100,000 to 150,000 clones; around three quarters were seen once. The source material was PBMCs. The source of these receptors is a young man in good health and CMV-seropositive.

This clone was observed once. The rearrangement joins TRBV5-6 to TRBJ1-2; the D gene is possibly TRBD1 (6 bases). CDR1 and CDR2 (germline): SGHDT, YYEEEE. The CDR3 loop spans 12 amino acids. V dropped 2 bases and J dropped 8 bases, with 10 bases sitting between them. Here the CDR3 DNA reads TGTGCCAGCAGCTTTGCAGGGGAAGGCTACACCTTC. Translation gives CASSFAGEGYTF.

This chain uses TRBV12-5 with TRBJ1-1; D uncertain. Germline V gives CDR1 LGHNT, CDR2 FRNRAP. CDR3 length: 14 amino acids. Between the trimmed V and J ends, which lost 0 bases and 1 base, there was a span of 6 bases. Here the CDR3 reads CASGLVPGNTEAFF. The CDR3 DNA sequence: TGTGCTAGTGGTTTGGTACCGGGGAACACTGAAGCTTTCTTT.

The V gene is TRBV29-1, the J gene TRBJ1-1, with 7 nucleotides matching TRBD1. CDR1 is SQVTM and CDR2 is ANQGSEA in the germline V gene. The CDR3 length is 18 residues. Unmatched junction bases numbered 19, after V lost 6 bases and J lost 0 bases. Here the CDR3 DNA reads TGCAGCGTGCGGGGCAGGGGGACGCAAAGAGATGTGAACACTGAAGCTTTCTTT. Its protein product is CSVRGRGTQRDVNTEAFF.

The V gene is TRBV19, the J gene TRBJ2-7; 7 nucleotides line up with TRBD1. V shed 4 bases, J shed 4 bases, and the junction held 4 bases outside the gene matches. This CDR3 is built from 13 residues. Germline assignment: CDR1 LNHDA and CDR2 SQIVND (reference sequence). CDR3 region: CASSKGTVYEQYF. The DNA for the CDR3 is TGTGCCAGTAGTAAAGGGACAGTTTACGAGCAGTACTTC.

The chain carries TRBV30 and TRBJ2-7, with D perhaps TRBD2 (5 bases). The CDR3 runs 11 residues. Trimming removed 5 bases at V and 4 bases at J, with 9 bases between. The germline CDR1 and CDR2 sequences are GTSNPN and SVGIG (reference sequence). CDR3 region: CAWGGSYEQYF. CDR3 nucleotides: TGTGCCTGGGGAGGAAGTTACGAGCAGTACTTC.

The chain carries TRBV6-1 and TRBJ1-6; the D gene is possibly TRBD1 (5 bases). Per germline, CDR1 MNHNS and CDR2 SASEGT. V shed 7 bases and J shed 13 bases, with 14 bases lying between them. The CDR3 is 12 amino acids. The CDR3 region is CASKYQGSPLHF. The CDR3 DNA follows: TGTGCCAGCAAATATCAGGGTTCGCCCCTCCACTTT.

The V and J genes are TRBV7-2 and TRBJ2-3; D unresolved. Germline CDR1 is SGHTA and CDR2 is FQGNSA. The CDR3 totals 13 residues. V was shortened by 7 bases and J by 0 bases, with 8 bases between the two germline ends. Written as DNA, the CDR3 is TGTGCCAGCACTCTCCTTAGCACAGATACGCAGTATTTT. This translates into CASTLLSTDTQYF.

CDR3 nucleotides: TGTGCCAGTAGTCCCCTGAGGGGGGAGACCCAGTACTTC. Translated: CASSPLRGETQYF. The chain recombines TRBV19 with TRBJ2-5; D is perhaps TRBD1 (6 bases). V lost 5 bases and J 5 bases, leaving 12 bases between the germline ends. Germline V gene data show CDR1 as LNHDA and CDR2 as SQIVND (reference sequence). This CDR3 spans 13 amino acids.

This clone was observed a few times. The chain couples TRBV29-1 to TRBJ2-5; 9 bases match TRBD2. The germline V gene encodes CDR1 SQVTM and CDR2 ANQGSEA. V was clipped by 7 bases and J by 6 bases; unmatched bases: 12. There are 14 residues in the CDR3. Written as DNA, the CDR3 is TGCAGCGCCGCCAGCGGGGGGTTGACGCAGACCCAGTACTTC. Its translation is CSAASGGLTQTQYF.